The rows below give T cell receptor beta chains drawn from one sample of a study of OX40 agonist ivuxolimab in advanced cancers. Sequenced by immunoSEQ multiplex PCR; TCRdb stores in-frame clones only, minus some. The sample has roughly 19,000 clones, about 80% seen once. The material sequenced was CD4+ or CD8+ T cells sorted from blood, taken in a trial of the OX40 agonist ivuxolimab. Receptors originate from an adult with an advanced solid tumor such as melanoma, head and neck, liver or kidney cancer. The CDR3 runs from the conserved cysteine through the conserved F or W. D genes are given only for firm matches. Clone size is shown for a subset of rows, as once, few, many or a class of expanded clone.

v_gene,j_gene,d_gene,abundance,CDR3nt,CDR3aa
TRBV4-3,TRBJ2-1,.,few,TGCGCCAGCAGCCAATTCTCAGGGGGGAACAATGAGCAGTTCTTC,CASSQFSGGNNEQFF
TRBV10-2,TRBJ1-2,.,.,TGCGCCAGCAGTGAGTACTTCGCTAGCAACTATGGCTACACCTTC,CASSEYFASNYGYTF
TRBV29-1,TRBJ2-7,.,.,TGCAGCGTTGTTGATCAGGGGTTCTACGAGCAGTACTTC,CSVVDQGFYEQYF
TRBV6-1,TRBJ1-2,TRBD1,few,TGTGCCAGCAGCTACGGGGACAGTCGTTTCTATGGCTACACCTTC,CASSYGDSRFYGYTF
TRBV7-9,TRBJ2-7,.,.,TGTGCCGCGGGGGCGGGGGTCGACGAGCAGTACTTC,CAAGAGVDEQYF
TRBV5-1,TRBJ2-5,TRBD2,once,TGCGCCAGCAGCCCCCTGGGACTAGCGGGGGCTACGTCCCAAGAGACCCAGTACTTC,CASSPLGLAGATSQETQYF
TRBV21-1,TRBJ1-1,.,.,TGTGCCAGCAGCAAAAATCAGGGCACTGAAGCTTTCTTT,CASSKNQGTEAFF
TRBV9,TRBJ2-7,.,.,TGTGCCAGCAGCGTAGAGCACGGGTGGGCCTACGAGCAGTACTTC,CASSVEHGWAYEQYF
TRBV11-3,TRBJ2-3,TRBD1,once,TGTGCCAGCAGCCAAAGGACAGGGGGCCCAGATACGCAGTATTTT,CASSQRTGGPDTQYF
TRBV19,TRBJ2-3,TRBD2,.,TGTGCCAGTAGTATAGTGGGGGGGAACACAGATACGCAGTATTTT,CASSIVGGNTDTQYF
TRBV19,TRBJ2-4,.,.,TGTGCCAGTAGTATAGCTGGGGGTTATCCGTACTTC,CASSIAGGYPYF
TRBV5-1,TRBJ2-7,TRBD1,.,TGCGCCAGCAGCTGGGGACAGGGGGCGGACGAGCAGTACTTC,CASSWGQGADEQYF
TRBV19,TRBJ2-1,.,.,TGTGCCAGTAGTACCTTTGGCGGGGTCCAGTTCTTC,CASSTFGGVQFF
TRBV6-5,TRBJ2-5,TRBD2,.,TGTGCCAGCAGTTCCTTAGCGGGGGGGAAAGAGACCCAGTACTTC,CASSSLAGGKETQYF
TRBV4-3,TRBJ2-5,.,.,TGCGCCAGCAGCCAAGTCGGAGGGGAAGAGACCCAGTACTTC,CASSQVGGEETQYF
TRBV5-1,TRBJ2-1,TRBD2,.,TGCGCCAGCAGCTCCGACCCCGGGACTAGTAGCTATGAGCAGTTCTTC,CASSSDPGTSSYEQFF
TRBV28,TRBJ1-1,.,once,TGTGCCAGCAGTTTTGAGCTGCTGAACACTGAAGCTTTCTTT,CASSFELLNTEAFF
TRBV28,TRBJ1-1,.,few,TGTGCCAGCAGCTGGCCCCAATCGGGGACTGAAGCTTTCTTT,CASSWPQSGTEAFF
TRBV11-2,TRBJ2-3,.,few,TGTGCCAGCAGCTTGTATAGCGTTTCTAGCACAGATACGCAGTATTTT,CASSLYSVSSTDTQYF